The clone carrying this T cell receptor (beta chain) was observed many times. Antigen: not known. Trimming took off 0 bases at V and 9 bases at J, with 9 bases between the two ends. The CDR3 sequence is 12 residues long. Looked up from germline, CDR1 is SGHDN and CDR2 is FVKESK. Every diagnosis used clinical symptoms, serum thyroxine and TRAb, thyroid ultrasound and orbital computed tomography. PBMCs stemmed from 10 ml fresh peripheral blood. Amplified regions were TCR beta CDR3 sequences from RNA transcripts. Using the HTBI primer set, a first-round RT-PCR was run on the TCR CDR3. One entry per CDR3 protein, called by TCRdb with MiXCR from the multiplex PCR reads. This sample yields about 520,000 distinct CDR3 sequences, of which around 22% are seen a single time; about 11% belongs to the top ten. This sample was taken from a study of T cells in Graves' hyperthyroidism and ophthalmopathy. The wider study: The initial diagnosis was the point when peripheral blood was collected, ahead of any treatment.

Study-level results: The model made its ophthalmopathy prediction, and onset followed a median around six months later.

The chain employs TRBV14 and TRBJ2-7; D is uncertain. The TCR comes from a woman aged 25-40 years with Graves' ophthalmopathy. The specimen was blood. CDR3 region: CASSQDTAVQYF. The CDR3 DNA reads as TGTGCCAGCAGCCAAGATACGGCGGTGCAGTACTTC. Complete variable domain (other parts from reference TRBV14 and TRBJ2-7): EAGVTQFPSHSVIEKGQTVTLRCDPISGHDNLYWYRRVMGKEIKFLLHFVKESKQDESGMPNNRFLAERTGGTYSTLKVQPAELEDSGVYFCASSQDTAVQYFGPGTRLTVT.